This TCR beta chain was obtained from a study of blood T cell repertoires in COVID-19. Repertoires were generated with immunoSEQ multiplex PCR, while TCRdb's copy carries only in-frame clones and drops some. The table includes hundreds of thousands of clones, about 89% detected once. The CDR3 sequence is 16 residues long. V gave up 5 bases and J gave up 6 bases; unmatched junction bases: 11. Germline V gene data show CDR1 as LNHDA and CDR2 as SQIVND (reference sequence). The receptor's source is a woman aged 30 to 39 who had recovered from COVID-19. Sequenced sample: PBMCs or T cells enriched from blood (not recorded which). The rearrangement links TRBV19 to TRBJ1-5; 9 bases are shared with TRBD1. The CDR3 loop is CASSYRGLLEGQPQHF. CDR3 sequence (DNA): TGTGCCAGTAGTTACAGGGGGCTTTTAGAAGGTCAGCCCCAGCATTTT.